One sample yielded the 14 T cell receptor beta chains listed below, sequenced in a study of T cells in localized non-small cell lung cancer. Sequencing was performed with immunoSEQ multiplex PCR; in TCRdb, only in-frame clones are kept and a portion is missing. The sample lists 2,500 to 3,000 clones, roughly 30% occurring once. This sample comprised lung tumor tissue, obtained before any cancer treatment. All receptors come from a woman aged 40-69 years with stage III lung adenocarcinoma.

This chain joins TRBV29-1 and TRBJ2-4, with 9 bases aligning to TRBD1. J was trimmed by 4 bases and V by 5 bases; bases with no gene match: 9. CDR1 is SQVTM, CDR2 ANQGSEA, per germline. The length of the CDR3 is 15 residues. This CDR3 reads CSVLTPGQGKNIQYF. DNA of the CDR3: TGCAGCGTTCTTACGCCGGGACAGGGAAAAAACATTCAGTACTTC.

In this sample, this clone turned up a few times. This chain links TRBV6-8 with TRBJ2-2; unclear D gene. The V end was cut by 6 bases, the J end by 1 base, with 6 bases between. CDR1 and CDR2 (germline): MNHGY, SAAAGT. The CDR3 is 13 residues long. The CDR3 is CASSPRNTGELFF. As DNA, the CDR3 is TGTGCCAGCAGCCCACGGAACACCGGGGAGCTGTTTTTT.

This clone was picked up a small number of times. CDR3 region: CASSLFGTANTEAFF. In DNA form, the CDR3 reads TGTGCCAGCAGCCTCTTTGGGACAGCGAACACTGAAGCTTTCTTT. The V gene is TRBV28, the J gene TRBJ1-1; 7 positions agree with TRBD1. After removal of 6 bases from V and 1 base from J, the junction contained 8 bases not matched to a gene. The V gene's germline CDR1 is MDHEN and CDR2 SYDVKM. This CDR3 contains 15 residues.

This chain joins TRBV25-1 and TRBJ1-1; no firm D call. V shed 1 base and J shed 1 base, with 10 bases lying between them. The CDR3 extends over 15 amino acids. Germline CDR1 is MGHDK and CDR2 is SYGVNS. The CDR3 coding sequence is TGTGCCAGCAGTGAATTACAGTCTCCGAACACTGAAGCTTTCTTT. Amino acids: CASSELQSPNTEAFF. The full variable domain, its missing parts supplied by reference TRBV25-1 and TRBJ1-1, is EADIYQTPRYLVIGTGKKITLECSQTMGHDKMYWYQQDPGMELHLIHYSYGVNSTEKGDLSSESTVSRIRTEHFPLTLESARPSHTSQYLCASSELQSPNTEAFFGQGTRLTVV.

In its sample, this clone ranks as medium-sized. The chain links TRBV9 to TRBJ2-1, with 9 nucleotides matching TRBD1. Germline V gene lookup returns CDR1 SGDLS and CDR2 YYNGEE. This CDR3 region has 15 residues. Losses at the gene ends were 2 bases for V and 2 bases for J; bases not matched to a gene: 2. The CDR3 protein is CASSVRDRAYNEQFF. The CDR3 DNA sequence: TGTGCCAGCAGCGTCAGGGACAGGGCCTACAATGAGCAGTTCTTC.

This rearrangement joins TRBV19 to TRBJ2-5, with D tentatively TRBD2 (6 bases). V was cut by 5 bases and J by 1 base, with 14 bases left in between. Looked up from germline, CDR1 is LNHDA and CDR2 is SQIVND (reference sequence). This CDR3 has 15 amino acids. CDR3 loop: CASSARAGTQETQYF. CDR3 DNA sequence: TGTGCCAGTAGTGCCCGGGCGGGGACCCAAGAGACCCAGTACTTC.

The chain couples TRBV30 to TRBJ2-7; 7 nucleotides align to TRBD1. Trimming took 7 bases from V and 6 from J; bases not matched to a gene: 9. The CDR3 totals 12 residues. Germline CDR1 and CDR2: GTSNPN and SVGIG (reference sequence). The CDR3 coding sequence is TGTGCCTACTCGACAGGGAAGGTCGAGCAGTACTTC. It encodes CAYSTGKVEQYF.

V usage is TRBV9 and J usage is TRBJ1-1; D unclear. The CDR3 length is 12 residues. The ends were cut back, 5 bases at V and 8 bases at J, with 13 bases in the middle. CDR1 and CDR2 (germline): SGDLS, YYNGEE. The CDR3 sequence: CASSEEGGEAFF. CDR3 in DNA: TGTGCCAGCAGTGAAGAAGGAGGGGAAGCTTTCTTT. Filled out from reference TRBV9 and TRBJ1-1, the complete variable domain reads DSGVTQTPKHLITATGQRVTLRCSPRSGDLSVYWYQQSLDQGLQFLIQYYNGEERAKGNILERFSAQQFPDLHSELNLSSLELGDSALYFCASSEEGGEAFFGQGTRLTVV.

This clone was observed a few times. The chain employs TRBV6-8 and TRBJ1-1; 9 bases map to TRBD1. Looked up from germline, CDR1 is MNHGY and CDR2 is SAAAGT. The V segment lost 5 bases and the J segment 1 base; nucleotides outside the gene matches: 8. The CDR3 runs 16 residues. The CDR3 DNA sequence: TGTGCCAGCAGTCGCCGGACAGGGGTAGGGAACACTGAAGCTTTCTTT. Translated, it gives CASSRRTGVGNTEAFF.

With regard to this clone: The identical CDR3 is also encoded by other nucleotide sequences in the sample. The genes are TRBV28 and TRBJ1-2, with D tentatively TRBD1 (5 bases). The CDR3 extends over 13 amino acids. CDR1 is MDHEN, CDR2 SYDVKM, per germline. V shed 2 bases and J shed 1 base, with 5 bases lying between them. CDR3 sequence: CASSLQGNYGYTF. The CDR3 coding sequence is TGTGCCAGCAGTTTACAGGGTAACTATGGCTACACCTTC.

J is TRBJ1-6 and V is TRBV28, with D possibly being TRBD1 (6 bases). CDR1 and CDR2 from the germline V gene are MDHEN and SYDVKM. The length of the CDR3 is 15 residues. V was shortened by 6 bases and J by 2 bases, with 11 bases between the two germline ends. This CDR3 reads CASRPQGTYNSPLHF. DNA of the CDR3: TGTGCCAGCAGACCGCAGGGGACCTATAATTCACCCCTCCACTTT.

A few counts support this clone. V is TRBV15 and J is TRBJ1-5, with a tentative D call TRBD1 (6 bases). Trimming left V 1 base short and J 9 bases short, with 16 bases between. This CDR3 spans 15 amino acids. Germline V gene lookup returns CDR1 LNHNV and CDR2 YYDKDF (reference sequence). CDR3 in amino acids: CATSRGGQARRPQHF. CDR3 bases: TGTGCCACCAGCAGAGGGGGGCAGGCTAGAAGGCCCCAGCATTTT.

The CDR3: CASTQRGIVVDEAFF. CDR3 nucleotides: TGTGCCAGCACCCAACGGGGTATAGTGGTCGATGAAGCTTTCTTT. This sequence joins TRBV6-8 and TRBJ1-1; D is uncertain. With 7 bases removed from V and 7 bases from J, the gap between germline ends came to 22 bases. This CDR3 comprises 15 residues. Germline CDR1 and CDR2: MNHGY and SAAAGT.

This clone is termed medium-sized. This CDR3 is CASSAGPYYSGYTF. The DNA of the CDR3 is TGTGCCAGCAGTGCGGGACCCTATTATTCTGGCTACACCTTC. The chain joins TRBV6-8 to TRBJ1-2; tentative D call: TRBD1 (5 bases). Per germline, CDR1 MNHGY and CDR2 SAAAGT. This CDR3 spans 14 amino acids. Trimming pared 5 bases from V and 7 bases from J, leaving 17 bases between.